These T cell receptor beta chains were read from a single sample in a study of CD8 T cells in Susac syndrome. Via MiXCR, TCRdb re-called the immunoSEQ multiplex PCR reads, giving one row per CDR3 protein. The data show some 150,000 distinct CDR3 sequences, approximately 95% seen once. The sample comprised CD4+ T cells from PBMCs. The receptors originated from a human donor with Susac syndrome. Both conserved end residues are part of each CDR3.

v_call: TRBV9
cdr3_aa: CASSVGERNTEAFF

v_call: TRBV3-1
cdr3_aa: CASSIQLSHHEQYF

v_call: TRBV11-2
cdr3_aa: CASSLETMNTEAFF

v_call: TRBV29-1
cdr3_aa: CSGQHSNYGYTF

v_call: TRBV3-1
cdr3_aa: CASSQGQGLNEKLFF

v_call: TRBV7-9
cdr3_aa: CASSRAWGALLYEQYF

v_call: TRBV20-1
cdr3_aa: CSAKDSAGNTIYF

v_call: TRBV20-1
cdr3_aa: CSASSEETQYF

v_call: TRBV3-1
cdr3_aa: CASSRSTTAGQETQYF

v_call: TRBV29-1
cdr3_aa: CSAQGEGPAGTQYF

v_call: TRBV12-3/TRBV12-4
cdr3_aa: CASSSGVGSTEAFF

v_call: TRBV5-1
cdr3_aa: CASSLGTVPYEQYF

v_call: TRBV12-3/TRBV12-4
cdr3_aa: CASSPWGPYEQYF

v_call: TRBV5-1
cdr3_aa: CASSLRENTEAFF

v_call: TRBV9
cdr3_aa: CASSDQGLTQYF

v_call: TRBV7-9
cdr3_aa: CASSIGTGGGYTF

v_call: TRBV9
cdr3_aa: CASTPHTGELFF

v_call: TRBV20-1
cdr3_aa: CSAARGAGGPGDTQYF

v_call: TRBV12-3/TRBV12-4
cdr3_aa: CASRMDRASDTQYF

v_call: TRBV7-9
cdr3_aa: CASSLAGTGHNEQFF

v_call: TRBV27
cdr3_aa: CASSLDRKYGYTF

v_call: TRBV7-3
cdr3_aa: CASSLKTGLCQPQHF

v_call: TRBV11-2
cdr3_aa: CASIPLSSHRTDTQYF

v_call: TRBV19
cdr3_aa: CASNNPGTGNKNIQYF

v_call: TRBV21-1
cdr3_aa: CASSKGRDRQAPKTEAFF

v_call: TRBV27
cdr3_aa: CASRSGQGRMHEQYF

v_call: TRBV29-1
cdr3_aa: CSVRRGPAYEQYF

v_call: TRBV6-5
cdr3_aa: CASSYAASGGTGELFF

v_call: TRBV29-1
cdr3_aa: CSASHLGGLTGETQYF

v_call: TRBV20-1
cdr3_aa: CSAKQGGDYEQYF

v_call: TRBV6-1
cdr3_aa: CASRRGDTEAFF

v_call: TRBV20-1
cdr3_aa: CSASRGAGNNQPQHF

v_call: TRBV20-1
cdr3_aa: CSQTSKETQYF

v_call: TRBV20-1
cdr3_aa: CSAGKVFVLAGGTVLNEQFF

v_call: TRBV3-1
cdr3_aa: CASSPRGGVGGNTIYF

v_call: TRBV2
cdr3_aa: CASSEQGGTEAFF

v_call: TRBV12-3/TRBV12-4
cdr3_aa: CASSSTSEETQYF

v_call: TRBV14
cdr3_aa: CASSQTRNTGELFF

v_call: TRBV15
cdr3_aa: CATSNTGREAQYF

v_call: TRBV14
cdr3_aa: CASSQGGIQYF

v_call: TRBV2
cdr3_aa: CASSENGNTIYF

v_call: TRBV20-1
cdr3_aa: CSASKGAGNTEAFF

v_call: TRBV27
cdr3_aa: CASSGGLATDTQYF

v_call: TRBV29-1
cdr3_aa: CSVLGTSTDTQYF

v_call: TRBV12-3/TRBV12-4
cdr3_aa: CASRLGQGSEKLFF

v_call: TRBV20-1
cdr3_aa: CSARGGSQNTEAFF

v_call: TRBV5-4
cdr3_aa: CASSLHQRTDTQYF

v_call: TRBV25-1
cdr3_aa: CASSAHYEQYF

v_call: TRBV20-1
cdr3_aa: CSAVTGGGETQYF

v_call: TRBV19
cdr3_aa: CASSNSGQMAGELFF

v_call: TRBV25-1
cdr3_aa: CASSEYPSDGTYEQYF

v_call: TRBV20-1
cdr3_aa: CSAVNNQETQYF

v_call: TRBV7-2
cdr3_aa: CASSSRGDQPQHF

v_call: TRBV5-1
cdr3_aa: CASSPSLGGTEAFF

v_call: TRBV5-1
cdr3_aa: CASSLGELATEAFF